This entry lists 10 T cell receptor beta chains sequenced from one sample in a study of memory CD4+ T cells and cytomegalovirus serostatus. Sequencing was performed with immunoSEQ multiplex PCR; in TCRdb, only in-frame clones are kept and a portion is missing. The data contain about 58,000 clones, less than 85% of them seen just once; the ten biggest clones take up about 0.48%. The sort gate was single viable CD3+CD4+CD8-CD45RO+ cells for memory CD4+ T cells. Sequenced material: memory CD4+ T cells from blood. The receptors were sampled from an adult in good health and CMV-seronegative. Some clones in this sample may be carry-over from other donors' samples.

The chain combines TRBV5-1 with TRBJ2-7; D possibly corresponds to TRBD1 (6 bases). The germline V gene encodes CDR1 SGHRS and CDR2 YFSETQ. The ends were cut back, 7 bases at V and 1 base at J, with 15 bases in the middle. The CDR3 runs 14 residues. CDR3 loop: CASSNAGESYEQYF. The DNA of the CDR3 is TGCGCCAGCTCTAACGCAGGGGAGTCCTACGAGCAGTACTTC.

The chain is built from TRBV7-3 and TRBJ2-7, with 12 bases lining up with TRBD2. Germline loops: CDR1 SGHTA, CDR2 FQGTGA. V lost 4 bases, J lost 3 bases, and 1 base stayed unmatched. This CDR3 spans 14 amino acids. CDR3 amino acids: CASSSTSGSYEQYF. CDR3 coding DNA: TGTGCCAGCAGCTCGACTAGCGGGAGCTACGAGCAGTACTTC.

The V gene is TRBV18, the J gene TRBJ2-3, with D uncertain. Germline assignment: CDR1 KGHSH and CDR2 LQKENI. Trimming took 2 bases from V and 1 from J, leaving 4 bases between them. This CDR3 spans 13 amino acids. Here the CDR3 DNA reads TGTGCCAGCTCACCAGGGGGCACAGATACGCAGTATTTT. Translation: CASSPGGTDTQYF.

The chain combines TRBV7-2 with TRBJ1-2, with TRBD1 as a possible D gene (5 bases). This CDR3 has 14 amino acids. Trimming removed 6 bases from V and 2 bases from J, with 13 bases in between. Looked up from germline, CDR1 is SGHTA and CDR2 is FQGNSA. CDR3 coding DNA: TGTGCCAGCAGGAAAGCGGGGGGAAACTATGGCTACACCTTC. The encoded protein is CASRKAGGNYGYTF.

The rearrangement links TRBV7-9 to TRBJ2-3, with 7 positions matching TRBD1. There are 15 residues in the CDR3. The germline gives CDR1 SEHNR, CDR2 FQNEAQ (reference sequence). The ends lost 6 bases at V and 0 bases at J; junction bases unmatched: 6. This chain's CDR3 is CASRIEGASTDTQYF. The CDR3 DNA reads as TGTGCCAGCAGGATCGAGGGGGCTAGCACAGATACGCAGTATTTT.

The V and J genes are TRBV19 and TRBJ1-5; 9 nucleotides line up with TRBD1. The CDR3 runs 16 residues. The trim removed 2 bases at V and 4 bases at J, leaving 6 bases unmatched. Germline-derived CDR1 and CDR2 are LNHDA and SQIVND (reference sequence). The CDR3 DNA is TGTGCCAGTAGTATACTCAGGACAGGGGTAAATCAGCCCCAGCATTTT. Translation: CASSILRTGVNQPQHF.

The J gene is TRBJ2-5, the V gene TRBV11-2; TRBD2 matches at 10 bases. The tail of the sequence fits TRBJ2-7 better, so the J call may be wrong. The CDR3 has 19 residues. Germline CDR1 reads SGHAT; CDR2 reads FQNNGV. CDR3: CASSSRRIAGGQPRYEQYF. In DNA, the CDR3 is TGTGCCAGCAGCTCCCGCAGGATAGCGGGAGGTCAACCACGCTACGAGCAGTACTTC.

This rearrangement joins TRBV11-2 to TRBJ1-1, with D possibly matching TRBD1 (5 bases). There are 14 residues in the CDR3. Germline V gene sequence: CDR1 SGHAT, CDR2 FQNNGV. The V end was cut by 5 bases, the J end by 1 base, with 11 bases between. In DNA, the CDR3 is TGTGCCAGCAGCCCAGAGGGGCGGAACACTGAAGCTTTCTTT. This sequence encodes CASSPEGRNTEAFF.

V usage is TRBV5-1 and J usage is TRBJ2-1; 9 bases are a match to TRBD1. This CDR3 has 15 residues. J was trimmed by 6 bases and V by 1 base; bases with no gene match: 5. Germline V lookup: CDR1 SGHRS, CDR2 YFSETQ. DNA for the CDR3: TGCGCCAGCAGCTTGCCCGGGACAGGGCGCAATGAGCAGTTCTTC. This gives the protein CASSLPGTGRNEQFF.

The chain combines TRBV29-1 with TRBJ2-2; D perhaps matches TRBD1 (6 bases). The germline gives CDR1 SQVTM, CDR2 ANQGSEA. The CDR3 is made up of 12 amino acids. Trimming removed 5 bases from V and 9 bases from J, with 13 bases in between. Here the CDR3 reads CSVSQGRRELFF. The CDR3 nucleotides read TGCAGCGTTTCACAGGGTCGTAGGGAGCTGTTTTTT.